One sample yielded the 9 T cell receptor beta chains listed below, sequenced in a study of shared clonotypes between healthy human individuals (dated by TCRdb to between 2020 and 2021). Preparation of the library involved the immunoSEQ multiplex PCR assay. The source is immuneACCESS, and TCRdb retained only in-frame sequences with V and J called. Part of the clones is not carried over; for the studies checked, unresolved V genes explain less than half of this, and the remainder is unexplained. The sample has 600,000 to 700,000 clones on record, around 73% of them singletons. In total, the top ten clones hold about 1.8% of the sample. The sample consisted of memory CD4+ T cells sorted from blood. According to the study, the label for this sample's cell subset or site signals: CD45RA-negative fraction. These receptors originate from a woman aged 25 to 39 in good health.

This clone was picked up a small number of times. This chain joins TRBV2 and TRBJ2-3, with D possibly TRBD2 on 5 matching bases. V gave up 10 bases and J gave up 2 bases, with 10 bases separating them. The germline V gene has CDR1 SNHLY and CDR2 FYNNEI. The CDR3 contains 12 residues. Here the CDR3 DNA reads TGTGCCAACACCGGGGTCACAGATACGCAGTATTTT. Translated, it gives CANTGVTDTQYF.

The V call is TRBV5-4, the J call TRBJ1-1, with D unresolved. Germline assignment: CDR1 SGHNT and CDR2 YYREEE (reference sequence). The CDR3 consists of 13 residues. V lost 0 bases to trimming and J lost 3 bases, with 6 bases between them. In DNA form, the CDR3 reads TGTGCCAGCAGCTTGGCCCGCGACACTGAAGCTTTCTTT. Amino acid sequence: CASSLARDTEAFF. The complete variable domain, with remaining parts taken from reference TRBV5-4 and TRBJ1-1, reads ETGVTQSPTHLIKTRGQQVTLRCSSQSGHNTVSWYQQALGQGPQFIFQYYREEENGRGNFPPRFSGLQFPNYSSELNVNALELDDSALYLCASSLARDTEAFFGQGTRLTVV.

V gene TRBV6-5 combines with J gene TRBJ2-3, with 8 bases aligning to TRBD2. The trim removed 6 bases at V and 6 bases at J, leaving 11 bases unmatched. The CDR3 totals 15 residues. The germline V gene has CDR1 MNHEY and CDR2 SVGAGI. DNA for the CDR3: TGTGCCAGCAGGGCGGGGGGAGCCCAAGGGGATACGCAGTATTTT. It encodes CASRAGGAQGDTQYF.

The V call is TRBV29-1, the J call TRBJ1-4; 7 bases agree with TRBD1. This CDR3 comprises 12 residues. CDR1 SQVTM and CDR2 ANQGSEA come from the germline V gene. The junction had 6 bases not matched to a gene; V was cut back by 8 bases and J by 6 bases. CDR3 loop: CSIGGGDEKLFF. The CDR3 coding sequence is TGCAGCATCGGAGGGGGCGATGAAAAACTGTTTTTT.

This sequence joins TRBV6-5 and TRBJ1-2; D is undetermined. This CDR3 has 11 amino acids. Germline V CDR1 and CDR2: MNHEY, SVGAGI. V dropped 8 bases and J dropped 5 bases, with 9 bases sitting between them. The DNA of the CDR3 is TGTGCCAGCCGATGGGATTATGGCTACACCTTC. Translating gives CASRWDYGYTF.

This clone was recorded many times. The chain carries TRBV4-2 and TRBJ2-2, with a weak D call TRBD2 (6 bases). The ends were cut back, 1 base at V and 3 bases at J, with 9 bases in the middle. The germline V gene encodes CDR1 LGHNA and CDR2 YNFKEQ. The CDR3 spans 15 residues. The CDR3 sequence: CASSQAGVDTGELFF. In DNA, the CDR3 is TGTGCCAGCAGCCAAGCGGGAGTGGACACCGGGGAGCTGTTTTTT.

This sequence joins TRBV29-1 and TRBJ2-7; the D gene is possibly TRBD2 (6 bases). From germline, CDR1 is SQVTM and CDR2 ANQGSEA. The CDR3 runs to 13 residues. V lost 5 bases to trimming and J lost 1 base, with 12 bases between them. Here the CDR3 reads CSVPLANSYEQYF. Written as DNA, the CDR3 is TGCAGCGTTCCTCTAGCGAATTCCTACGAGCAGTACTTC.

This rearrangement joins TRBV6-4 to TRBJ1-2; no clear D. V shed 6 bases and J shed 3 bases, with 8 bases lying between them. The CDR3 has 12 amino acids. Germline CDR1 MRHNA, CDR2 SNTAGT. The DNA of the CDR3 is TGTGCCAGCAGCCGGCAGTACTATGGCTACACCTTC. The encoded protein is CASSRQYYGYTF.

The chain has TRBV27 and TRBJ2-5, with a possible D match to TRBD1 (5 bases). CDR3 length: 13 residues. Germline V gene lookup returns CDR1 MNHEY and CDR2 SMNVEV (reference sequence). Trimming removed 5 bases from V and 7 bases from J, with 14 bases in between. For the CDR3, the DNA is TGTGCCAGCAGTCCGGACACCTCAAGGACCCAGTACTTC. Protein product: CASSPDTSRTQYF.